A selection of T cell receptor beta chains follows, all from one sample in a study of identical twins. Each CDR3 protein gets one entry after TCRdb re-called the 5' RACE reads with MiXCR. This sample has roughly 710,000 distinct CDR3 sequences, with approximately 6% found just once. The specimen sequenced was naive T cells sorted from blood. The origin of the receptors is a man in his late teens or twenties in good health. Each CDR3 is given with its conserved first and last residue. The D gene is left open where the match is weak. Some rows have no size entry. The others give once, few or many, or a class for an expanded clone.

d_gene	abundance	v_gene	j_gene	CDR3nt	CDR3aa
NA	many	TRBV5-1	TRBJ2-2	TGCGCCAGCAGCTTGGAAGGGAAGAACACCGGGGAGCTGTTTTTT	CASSLEGKNTGELFF
NA	many	TRBV7-9	TRBJ2-2	TGTGCCAGCAGCTTGGCCGTCACCGGGGAGCTGTTTTTT	CASSLAVTGELFF
TRBD2	NA	TRBV3-1	TRBJ2-2	TGTGCCAGCAGCCAAGAACTAGCGGGATTACCCGGGGAGCTGTTTTTT	CASSQELAGLPGELFF
TRBD1	many	TRBV15	TRBJ2-1	TGTGCCACCAGCGGGGGACAGGGAGGTAATGAGCAGTTCTTC	CATSGGQGGNEQFF
NA	many	TRBV18	TRBJ1-1	TGTGCCAGCTCACCTATTGGCACTGAAGCTTTCTTT	CASSPIGTEAFF
TRBD2	many	TRBV20-1	TRBJ2-1	TGCAGTGCTAGTCCCCAGCGGGGATGGGTCAATGAGCAGTTCTTC	CSASPQRGWVNEQFF
TRBD1	NA	TRBV6-1	TRBJ1-5	TGTGCCAGCGGACCCTCTGGGGACAGCGATCAGCCCCAGCATTTT	CASGPSGDSDQPQHF
TRBD1	many	TRBV7-9	TRBJ2-5	TGTGCCAGCAGCCAATTTACAGGGGGCGAAGAGACCCAGTACTTC	CASSQFTGGEETQYF
NA	many	TRBV7-9	TRBJ2-7	TGTGCCAGCCGCCCCGACCATGGGGAGCAGTACTTC	CASRPDHGEQYF
TRBD1	many	TRBV6-6	TRBJ2-7	TGTGCCAGCAACCGGGACAGCTCCTACGAGCAGTACTTC	CASNRDSSYEQYF
NA	many	TRBV5-1	TRBJ2-7	TGCGCCAGCAGCTTGGCTTGGACGGAAGGGTCCTCCTACGAGCAGTACTTC	CASSLAWTEGSSYEQYF
NA	many	TRBV5-1	TRBJ1-1	TGCGCCAGCAGCTCGTTGAGGGATGTGGGCACTGAAGCTTTCTTT	CASSSLRDVGTEAFF
TRBD2	few	TRBV24-1	TRBJ2-1	TGTGCCACCAGTGATTTGCAGGTGACTAGCGGGGGCTCCTACAATGAGCAGTTCTTC	CATSDLQVTSGGSYNEQFF
NA	NA	TRBV14	TRBJ2-7	TGTGCCAGCAGCCAAGGAAGGGACATCGAGCAGTACTTC	CASSQGRDIEQYF
NA	many	TRBV20-1	TRBJ1-1	TGCAGTGCGGTTGCGGACAAGGCTGAAGCTTTCTTT	CSAVADKAEAFF
TRBD2	many	TRBV5-1	TRBJ2-1	TGCGCCAGCAGCACAGCGGGAGGAACTTACAATGAGCAGTTCTTC	CASSTAGGTYNEQFF
NA	many	TRBV7-2	TRBJ1-1	TGTGCCAGCAGCTTCGGTTTTTTGACAGGTGATGAAGCTTTCTTT	CASSFGFLTGDEAFF
NA	many	TRBV5-1	TRBJ2-1	TGCGCCAGCAGCTATGGGTCAGGGGTTAATGAGCAGTTCTTC	CASSYGSGVNEQFF
NA	many	TRBV5-1	TRBJ1-1	TGCGCCAGCAGCTTGGAGCCGACGCAGAACACTGAAGCTTTCTTT	CASSLEPTQNTEAFF
NA	many	TRBV20-1	TRBJ1-1	TGCAGTGCTAGAGTTCTGGGTGCAAACACTGAAGCTTTCTTT	CSARVLGANTEAFF
NA	many	TRBV10-3	TRBJ1-3	TGTGCCATCAGTGAGTCAGCACAGTCGGAAAACACCATATATTTT	CAISESAQSENTIYF
TRBD2	NA	TRBV27	TRBJ2-7	TGTGCCAGCAGTTTATCCGGACTAGCGGGAGACTACGAGCAGTACTTC	CASSLSGLAGDYEQYF
TRBD2	many	TRBV4-1	TRBJ2-1	TGCGCCAGCAGCCAACTAGCGGGAGGGCCCCCCTACAATGAGCAGTTCTTC	CASSQLAGGPPYNEQFF
TRBD2	many	TRBV10-3	TRBJ2-1	TGTGCCATCAGTGAGTCGGGACTAAGGACTTACAATGAGCAGTTCTTC	CAISESGLRTYNEQFF
TRBD2	many	TRBV25-1	TRBJ2-3	TGTGCCAGCGCGGGGACTAGCGGGACCACAGATACGCAGTATTTT	CASAGTSGTTDTQYF
NA	many	TRBV12-3/TRBV12-4	TRBJ2-7	TGTGCCAGCAGTTTAGGAGGGAGGACGGATCCCTACGAGCAGTACTTC	CASSLGGRTDPYEQYF
NA	NA	TRBV7-9	TRBJ2-2	TGTGCCAGCAGCGGACCGGGACCGCATTCGAACACCGGGGAGCTGTTTTTT	CASSGPGPHSNTGELFF
NA	NA	TRBV12-3/TRBV12-4	TRBJ2-1	TGTGCCAGCAGTGGTACGCTCCGATCCTACAATGAGCAGTTCTTC	CASSGTLRSYNEQFF
NA	few	TRBV7-9	TRBJ2-3	TGTGCCAGCAGCTTAGCGTTGGTATATACGCAGTATTTT	CASSLALVYTQYF